The TCR beta chain under discussion was sequenced for a study of T cell responses to AZD1222 COVID-19 vaccine. The study's findings and limits: Distributed over spike, vaccine-associated CD4 TCRs predominated at 160-218 and 743-854. Targets within unmutated variant regions were reportedly found for nearly half of spike-specific TCRs. It was only 6 or 7 AZD1222 recipients who were seropositive at baseline.

Investigators merged groups given second doses at roughly 4 or roughly 12 weeks. The CDR3 loop spans 15 amino acids. The V and J ends lost 1 base and 10 bases respectively, with 14 bases between them. Germline V gene lookup returns CDR1 LGHDT and CDR2 YNNKEL (reference sequence). Sequencing was performed with immunoSEQ multiplex PCR; in TCRdb, only in-frame clones are kept and a portion is missing. Here the sample spans 190,000 or so clones, approximately 90% being singletons. This clone was found once. Its antigen is not identified. The chain links TRBV3-1 (or the pseudogene TRBV3-2) to TRBJ1-6; D unresolved. This sequence originates from an adult who received the AZD1222 COVID-19 vaccine. Material: peripheral blood, obtained 28 days after the second AZD1222 dose. The CDR3 nucleotides are TGTGCCAGCAGCCAAGCCCCGAACCTGGGGTCACCCCTCCACTTT. It specifies CASSQAPNLGSPLHF.